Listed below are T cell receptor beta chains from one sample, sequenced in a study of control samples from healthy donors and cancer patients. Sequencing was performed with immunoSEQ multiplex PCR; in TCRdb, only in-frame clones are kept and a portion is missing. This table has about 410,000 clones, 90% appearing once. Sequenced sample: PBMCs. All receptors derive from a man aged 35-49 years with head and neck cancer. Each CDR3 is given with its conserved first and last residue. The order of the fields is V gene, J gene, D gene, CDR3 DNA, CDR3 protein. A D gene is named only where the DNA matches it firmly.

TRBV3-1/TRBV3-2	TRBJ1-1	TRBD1	TGTGCCAGCGGAAGACAGGGTGTAAGTGAAGCTTTCTTT	CASGRQGVSEAFF
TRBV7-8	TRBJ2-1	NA	TGTGCCAGCAGCCTGGGGGTGGGCCAGAATGAGCAGTTCTTC	CASSLGVGQNEQFF
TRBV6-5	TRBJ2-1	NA	TGTGCCAGCAGTCAGACTAGTTTGTCCTACAATGAGCAGTTCTTC	CASSQTSLSYNEQFF
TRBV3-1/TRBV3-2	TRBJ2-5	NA	TGTGCCAGCAGCCAACAGTCAGGGGTGGAAGAGACCCAGTACTTC	CASSQQSGVEETQYF
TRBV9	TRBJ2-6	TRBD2	TGTGCCAGCAGCGTGGGGAGGGCTGGGGCCAACGTCCTGACTTTC	CASSVGRAGANVLTF
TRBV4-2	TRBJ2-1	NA	TGTGCCAGCAGCCAAGTTTCCGCCAGGCCTGGGGAGCAGTTCTTC	CASSQVSARPGEQFF
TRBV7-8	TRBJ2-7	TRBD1	TGTGCCAGCAGCTTAGTCGGGACAGGGTACTCCTACGAGCAGTACTTC	CASSLVGTGYSYEQYF
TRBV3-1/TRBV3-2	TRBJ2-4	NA	TGTGCCAGCAGCCAAGCCTCGGGACCGCGGGTATGGGACATTCAGTACTTC	CASSQASGPRVWDIQYF
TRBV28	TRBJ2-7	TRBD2	TGTGCCAGCAGTTCTAGCGGGGGGCTCTCCTACGAGCAGTACTTC	CASSSSGGLSYEQYF
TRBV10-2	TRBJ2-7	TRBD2	TGCGCCAGCACAGGGACTAGCGGATCTATCTACGAGCAGTACTTC	CASTGTSGSIYEQYF
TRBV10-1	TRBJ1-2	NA	TGCGCCAGCAGTGACAGCTCCTATGGCTACACCTTC	CASSDSSYGYTF
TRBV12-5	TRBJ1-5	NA	TGTGCTAGTGGGGTACCCTACGGGGGCAATCAGCCCCAGCATTTT	CASGVPYGGNQPQHF
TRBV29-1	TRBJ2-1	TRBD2	TGCAGCGTTGAAGATCGATGGACTAGTATATACAATGAGCAGTTCTTC	CSVEDRWTSIYNEQFF